Listed below are T cell receptor beta chains from one sample, sequenced in a study of technical replicates of blood from a handful of donors. Sequenced by immunoSEQ multiplex PCR; TCRdb stores in-frame clones only, minus some. This sample carries around 70,000 clones, roughly 93% of them seen once, and the ten largest clones take roughly 0.25%. The specimen was T cells isolated from PBMCs. These receptors were taken from a human donor in good health. Each CDR3 is given with its conserved first and last residue. Fields, in order: clone size, J gene, V gene, D gene, CDR3 DNA, CDR3 protein. A D gene is named only where the DNA matches it firmly. Size is stated for part of the rows, as once, few or many counts, or as a class when the clone is expanded.

abundance: .
j_gene: TRBJ2-1
v_gene: TRBV6-6
d_gene: TRBD2
CDR3nt: TGTGCCAGCAGCTCGGGACTAGAAATCCTACAAGGTGAGCAGTTCTTC
CDR3aa: CASSSGLEILQGEQFF

abundance: .
j_gene: TRBJ1-1
v_gene: TRBV7-8
d_gene: TRBD1
CDR3nt: TGTGCCAGCAGCTTAACAACTGACAGGGTCAAGACTGAAGCTTTCTTT
CDR3aa: CASSLTTDRVKTEAFF

abundance: .
j_gene: TRBJ1-5
v_gene: TRBV30
d_gene: .
CDR3nt: TGTGCCTGGAGCCCCGTGGGGGGTGGGGGTCAGCCCCAGCATTTT
CDR3aa: CAWSPVGGGGQPQHF

abundance: once
j_gene: TRBJ1-6
v_gene: TRBV15
d_gene: .
CDR3nt: TGTGCCACCAGCAGTACTATCGAGGCAGCCGAAAGAGATAATTCACCCCTCCACTTT
CDR3aa: CATSSTIEAAERDNSPLHF

abundance: .
j_gene: TRBJ1-2
v_gene: TRBV28
d_gene: TRBD1
CDR3nt: TGTGCCAGCAGTCTCAGGCAGGGGGCCCGACACTATGGCTACACCTTC
CDR3aa: CASSLRQGARHYGYTF

abundance: .
j_gene: TRBJ2-7
v_gene: TRBV6-5
d_gene: TRBD1
CDR3nt: TGTGCCAGCAGTTACAATCAGGGGGCGAAGTACGAGCAGTACTTC
CDR3aa: CASSYNQGAKYEQYF

abundance: .
j_gene: TRBJ1-3
v_gene: TRBV5-1
d_gene: .
CDR3nt: TGCGCCAGCAGCTTGGCCATTGGCGGGTTCTCTGGAAACACCATATATTTT
CDR3aa: CASSLAIGGFSGNTIYF

abundance: .
j_gene: TRBJ1-5
v_gene: TRBV19
d_gene: .
CDR3nt: TGTGCCAGTATCGGCCCCAGACAGAACCTCAATCAGCCCCAGCATTTT
CDR3aa: CASIGPRQNLNQPQHF

abundance: .
j_gene: TRBJ1-1
v_gene: TRBV10-3
d_gene: .
CDR3nt: TGTGCCATCAGTGATACAGGGGAAGCTTTCTTT
CDR3aa: CAISDTGEAFF

abundance: .
j_gene: TRBJ2-5
v_gene: TRBV7-9
d_gene: .
CDR3nt: TGTGCCAGCAGTCCTTTGGTCAGGGAAGAGACCCAGTACTTC
CDR3aa: CASSPLVREETQYF

abundance: .
j_gene: TRBJ2-7
v_gene: TRBV18
d_gene: TRBD2
CDR3nt: TGTGCCAGCTCCGCTAGCGGGGGATCCTACGAGCAGTACTTC
CDR3aa: CASSASGGSYEQYF

abundance: .
j_gene: TRBJ2-1
v_gene: TRBV29-1
d_gene: .
CDR3nt: TGCAGCGCGGACACAGGGACGAATGAGCAGTTCTTC
CDR3aa: CSADTGTNEQFF

abundance: .
j_gene: TRBJ1-1
v_gene: TRBV6-6
d_gene: .
CDR3nt: TGTGCCAGCAGCCACTGGGAGTCCACTGAAGCTTTCTTT
CDR3aa: CASSHWESTEAFF

abundance: once
j_gene: TRBJ1-1
v_gene: TRBV19
d_gene: .
CDR3nt: TGTGCCAGTAGTGGGGAGTGGGGGCGATCGAACACTGAAGCTTTCTTT
CDR3aa: CASSGEWGRSNTEAFF

abundance: .
j_gene: TRBJ2-2
v_gene: TRBV11-2
d_gene: .
CDR3nt: TGTGCCAGCAGCTTAGGCAGGGTACTCAACACCGGGGAGCTGTTTTTT
CDR3aa: CASSLGRVLNTGELFF

abundance: .
j_gene: TRBJ2-7
v_gene: TRBV19
d_gene: TRBD1
CDR3nt: TGTGCCAGTAGTTCGGACAGGGGGTGGGTGCAGTACTTC
CDR3aa: CASSSDRGWVQYF

abundance: .
j_gene: TRBJ2-1
v_gene: TRBV27
d_gene: .
CDR3nt: TGTGCCAGCAGTAGGGGGGGCAATGAGCAGTTCTTC
CDR3aa: CASSRGGNEQFF

abundance: .
j_gene: TRBJ2-7
v_gene: TRBV9
d_gene: TRBD1
CDR3nt: TGTGCCAGCAGCGTAAATGCAGGGGGTGCCTACGAGCAGTACTTC
CDR3aa: CASSVNAGGAYEQYF

abundance: .
j_gene: TRBJ2-1
v_gene: TRBV5-1
d_gene: TRBD1
CDR3nt: TGCGCCAGCAGCCAGGGGGCGGCTATTCACAATGAGCAGTTCTTC
CDR3aa: CASSQGAAIHNEQFF

abundance: .
j_gene: TRBJ1-1
v_gene: TRBV5-4
d_gene: TRBD1
CDR3nt: TGTGCCAGCAGCTTAGGGCGGGACAGACCGAACACTGAAGCTTTCTTT
CDR3aa: CASSLGRDRPNTEAFF

abundance: .
j_gene: TRBJ2-3
v_gene: TRBV5-1
d_gene: TRBD1
CDR3nt: TGCGCCAGCAGCGGGGACAGCCAAAACAGAGATACGCAGTATTTT
CDR3aa: CASSGDSQNRDTQYF

abundance: .
j_gene: TRBJ2-1
v_gene: TRBV10-2
d_gene: TRBD1
CDR3nt: TGCGCCAGCAGGGCCGGGACAGGGGTTGAGCAGTTCTTC
CDR3aa: CASRAGTGVEQFF

abundance: .
j_gene: TRBJ1-2
v_gene: TRBV6-6
d_gene: .
CDR3nt: TGTGCCAGCAAGATAGGGGTGGCCTATGGCTACACCTTC
CDR3aa: CASKIGVAYGYTF

abundance: .
j_gene: TRBJ1-4
v_gene: TRBV18
d_gene: .
CDR3nt: TGTGCCAGCTCACGGTCGTTTGCGGGGGCGTTCGTCTTT
CDR3aa: CASSRSFAGAFVF